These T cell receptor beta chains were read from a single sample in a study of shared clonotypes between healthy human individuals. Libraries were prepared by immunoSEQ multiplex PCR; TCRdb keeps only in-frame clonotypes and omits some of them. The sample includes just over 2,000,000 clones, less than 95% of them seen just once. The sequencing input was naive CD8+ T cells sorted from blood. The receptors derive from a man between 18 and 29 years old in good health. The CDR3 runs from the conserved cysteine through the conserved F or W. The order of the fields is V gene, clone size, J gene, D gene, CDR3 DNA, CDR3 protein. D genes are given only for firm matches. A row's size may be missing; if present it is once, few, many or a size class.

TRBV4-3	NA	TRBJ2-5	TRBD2	TGCGCCAGCAGCCAAGAAGGGCCTTCTAGCGGGATTTGGGAGACCCAGTACTTC	CASSQEGPSSGIWETQYF
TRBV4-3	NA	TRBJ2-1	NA	TGCGCCAGCAGCTCCGACATCTCCAATGAGCAGTTCTTC	CASSSDISNEQFF
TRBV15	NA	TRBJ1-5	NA	TGTGCCACCAGCAGGACTCTTGAACCCCAGCATTTT	CATSRTLEPQHF
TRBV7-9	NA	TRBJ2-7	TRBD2	TGTGCCAGCAGCGGCGGGACTAGATTTGACGAGCAGTACTTC	CASSGGTRFDEQYF
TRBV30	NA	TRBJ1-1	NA	TGTGCCTGGAGTGAATCCGGGACCGAAGCTTTCTTT	CAWSESGTEAFF
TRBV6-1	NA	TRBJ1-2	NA	TGTGCCGCGAGCGGGGCTGGACGGAACTGGGATGGCTACACCTTC	CAASGAGRNWDGYTF
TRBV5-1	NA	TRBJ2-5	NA	TGCGCCAGCAGCGGAGGGTTACGAGAGACCCAGTACTTC	CASSGGLRETQYF
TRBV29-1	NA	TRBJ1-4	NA	TGCAGCGCAAAAGGGACACCCCTGGGAGATGAAAAACTGTTTTTT	CSAKGTPLGDEKLFF
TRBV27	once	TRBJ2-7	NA	TGTGCCAGCAGTTTACTAGCAGGGGCTACCTACGAGCAGTACTTC	CASSLLAGATYEQYF
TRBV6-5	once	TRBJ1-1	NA	TGTGCCAGTACATCCACTGGGGACCCCGAAGCTTTCTTT	CASTSTGDPEAFF
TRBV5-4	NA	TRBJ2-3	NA	TGTGCCAGCAGCCCCCGTGAGCTCACAGATACGCAGTATTTT	CASSPRELTDTQYF
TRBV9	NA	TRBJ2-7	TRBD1	TGTGCCAGCAGCGTAGAAGGGACAGGGCTCGACGAGCAGTACTTC	CASSVEGTGLDEQYF
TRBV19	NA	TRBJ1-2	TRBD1	TGTGCCAGTAGTACCGGGACAGCCTATGGCTACACCTTC	CASSTGTAYGYTF
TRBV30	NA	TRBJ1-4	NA	TGTGCCTGGAGTGTGGGGACGACTAATGAAAAACTGTTTTTT	CAWSVGTTNEKLFF
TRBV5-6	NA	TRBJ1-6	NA	TGTGCCAGCAGCCTCGGGGCTAGCTCCTATAATTCACCCCTCCACTTT	CASSLGASSYNSPLHF
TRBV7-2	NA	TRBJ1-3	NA	TGTGCCAGCAGCTTAGGAAACTCTGGAAACACCATATATTTT	CASSLGNSGNTIYF
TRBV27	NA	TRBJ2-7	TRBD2	TGTGCCACCGGACTAGCGGAGGGCTACGAGCAGTACTTC	CATGLAEGYEQYF